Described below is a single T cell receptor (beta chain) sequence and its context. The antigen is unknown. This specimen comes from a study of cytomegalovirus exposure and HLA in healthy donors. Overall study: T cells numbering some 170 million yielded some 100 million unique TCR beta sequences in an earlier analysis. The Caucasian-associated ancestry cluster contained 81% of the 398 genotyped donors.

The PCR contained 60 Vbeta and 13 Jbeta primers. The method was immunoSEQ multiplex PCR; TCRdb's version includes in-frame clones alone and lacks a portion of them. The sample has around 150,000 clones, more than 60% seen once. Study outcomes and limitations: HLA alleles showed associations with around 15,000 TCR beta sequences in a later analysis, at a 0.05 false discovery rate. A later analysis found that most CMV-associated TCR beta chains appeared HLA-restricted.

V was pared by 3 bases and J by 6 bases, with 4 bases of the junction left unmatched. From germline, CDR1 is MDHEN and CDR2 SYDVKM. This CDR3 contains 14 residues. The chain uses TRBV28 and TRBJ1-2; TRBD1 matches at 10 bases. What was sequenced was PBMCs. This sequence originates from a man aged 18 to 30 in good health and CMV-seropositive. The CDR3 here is CASSLGQGRNGYTF. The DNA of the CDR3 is TGTGCCAGCAGTTTGGGACAGGGGAGGAATGGCTACACCTTC.